This passage covers 20 T cell receptor beta chains from one sample sequenced in a study of blood T cell repertoires in COVID-19. Profiled with immunoSEQ multiplex PCR; TCRdb holds only in-frame clones, not every one. The repertoire holds some 300,000 clones, with almost 90% as singletons. The specimen sequenced was peripheral blood. Every receptor here comes from a woman aged 35 to 49 with COVID-19, enrolled during active disease.

This chain connects TRBV5-6 to TRBJ2-5, with 9 bases identical to TRBD1. From germline, CDR1 is SGHDT and CDR2 YYEEEE. Losses at the gene ends were 5 bases for V and 1 base for J; bases not matched to a gene: 9. The CDR3 loop spans 16 amino acids. The CDR3 reads CASSTLGQGGQETQYF. The CDR3 DNA follows: TGTGCCAGCAGTACCTTGGGACAGGGTGGCCAAGAGACCCAGTACTTC.

The chain has TRBV6-5 and TRBJ2-7, with TRBD1 matching over 9 bases. In germline, CDR1 is MNHEY, CDR2 SVGAGI. This CDR3 contains 15 residues. Germline trimming cut 6 bases from V and 2 bases from J; bases unmatched to any gene: 8. The CDR3 nucleotides read TGTGCCAGCAGCATCGGGACAGGGAGCACCTACGAGCAGTACTTC. It encodes CASSIGTGSTYEQYF.

This clone was seen more than once but under ten times. V is TRBV18 and J is TRBJ2-7; 7 bases are shared with TRBD1. The CDR3 runs 15 residues. Germline V gene data show CDR1 as KGHSH and CDR2 as LQKENI. V trimming: 1 base; J trimming: 1 base; junction bases outside the gene matches: 4. CDR3 DNA sequence: TGTGCCAGCTCACCACGGGGGACAGTTTCCTACGAGCAGTACTTC. Translating gives CASSPRGTVSYEQYF.

The gene calls are TRBV27 and TRBJ1-4; D might be TRBD1 (6 bases). V was clipped by 6 bases and J by 1 base, with 15 bases between them. The germline V gene has CDR1 MNHEY and CDR2 SMNVEV (reference sequence). CDR3 length: 16 residues. The CDR3 DNA sequence: TGTGCCAGCAGCCTACGGGGGGGCGTAACTAATGAAAAACTGTTTTTT. Amino acids: CASSLRGGVTNEKLFF.

The chain recombines TRBV4-1 with TRBJ2-2, with TRBD2 as a possible D gene (5 bases). This CDR3 has 16 residues. Germline V gives CDR1 MGHRA, CDR2 YSYEKL. V dropped 0 bases and J dropped 5 bases, with 13 bases sitting between them. The CDR3 is CASSQDGGSRTGELFF. CDR3 sequence (DNA): TGCGCCAGCAGCCAAGATGGAGGTTCGAGGACCGGGGAGCTGTTTTTT.

J is TRBJ2-1 and V is TRBV28; 13 nucleotides align to TRBD2. Germline CDR1 is MDHEN and CDR2 is SYDVKM. J gave up 9 bases and V 7 bases, and 12 bases lay outside the gene matches. CDR3 size: 16 residues. CDR3 coding DNA: TGTGCCAGCACCCTAAGGAGTGGACTAGCGGGGGTTGAGCAGTTCTTC. It yields the protein CASTLRSGLAGVEQFF.

The V gene is TRBV5-4, the J gene TRBJ2-7; TRBD2 matches 7 bases. The germline CDR1 and CDR2 sequences are SGHNT and YYREEE (reference sequence). The CDR3 is 16 residues long. V lost 0 bases, J lost 0 bases, and 6 bases stayed unmatched. Here the CDR3 DNA reads TGTGCCAGCAGCTTGGGACCAGCGGGGAGCTCCTACGAGCAGTACTTC. Protein sequence: CASSLGPAGSSYEQYF.

The genes are TRBV27 and TRBJ2-2; D gene ambiguous. The V end was cut by 3 bases, the J end by 4 bases, with 9 bases between. The CDR3 has 14 residues. CDR1 is MNHEY, CDR2 SMNVEV, per germline (reference sequence). The chain's CDR3 is CASSFGSGTGELFF. The DNA for the CDR3 is TGTGCCAGCAGTTTCGGGTCGGGCACCGGGGAGCTGTTTTTT.

This clone is a singleton in its sample. This chain links TRBV15 with TRBJ1-1; D perhaps matches TRBD1 (6 bases). Per germline, CDR1 LNHNV and CDR2 YYDKDF (reference sequence). The CDR3 contains 12 residues. Between the trimmed V and J ends, which lost 2 bases and 6 bases, there was a span of 7 bases. CDR3 in DNA: TGTGCCACCAGCAGACAGGGGCCTGAAGCTTTCTTT. Translation gives CATSRQGPEAFF.

As concerns this clone: The same CDR3 can be traced to other DNA sequences in this sample. The chain recombines TRBV6-5 with TRBJ1-1, with a possible D match to TRBD1 (6 bases). Trimming took off 6 bases at V and 4 bases at J, with 9 bases between the two ends. The CDR3 sequence is 12 residues long. Looked up from germline, CDR1 is MNHEY and CDR2 is SVGAGI. CDR3 in amino acids: CASSRGGTEAFF. The CDR3, as DNA: TGTGCCAGCAGCAGGGGTGGCACTGAAGCTTTCTTT.

The chain couples TRBV5-4 to TRBJ1-4; 9 positions agree with TRBD1. The CDR3 length is 14 residues. V was clipped by 3 bases and J by 7 bases; unmatched bases: 4. Germline CDR1 reads SGHNT; CDR2 reads YYREEE (reference sequence). CDR3 in DNA: TGTGCCAGCAGCTGGGACAGGGAGGCTGAAAAACTGTTTTTT. This sequence encodes CASSWDREAEKLFF.

CDR3 coding DNA: TGTGCCAGCGGACAGGGGGGCTATGGCTACACCTTC. Translated: CASGQGGYGYTF. The rearrangement joins TRBV7-2 to TRBJ1-2, with 10 bases aligning to TRBD1. The CDR3 is 12 amino acids. The germline V gene encodes CDR1 SGHTA and CDR2 FQGNSA. V lost 8 bases to trimming and J lost 4 bases; unmatched junction nucleotides: 1.

This chain links TRBV6-5 with TRBJ1-1; possibly TRBD1 for D (5 bases). The CDR3 is made up of 14 amino acids. Trimming took off 9 bases at V and 5 bases at J, with 19 bases between the two ends. From germline, CDR1 is MNHEY and CDR2 SVGAGI. The CDR3 spells CASQHNWGGTEAFF. The CDR3 nucleotides read TGTGCCAGTCAACATAACTGGGGGGGGACTGAAGCTTTCTTT.

This clone was recorded once. The chain combines TRBV19 with TRBJ2-2; D call uncertain. The CDR3 is made up of 16 amino acids. Trimming stripped 3 bases from V and 1 base from J, with 12 bases between. CDR1 and CDR2 from the germline V gene are LNHDA and SQIVND (reference sequence). Here the CDR3 reads CASSIGWSLNTGELFF. CDR3 DNA sequence: TGTGCCAGTAGTATCGGGTGGAGCTTGAACACCGGGGAGCTGTTTTTT.

To note about this clone: The same CDR3 also results from other DNA sequences found in this sample. This sequence joins TRBV18 and TRBJ2-7; tentative D call: TRBD1 (5 bases). The CDR3 runs 13 residues. Germline lookup yields CDR1 KGHSH and CDR2 LQKENI. The V gene lost 6 bases and the J gene lost 0 bases, with 9 bases spanning the gap. The DNA for the CDR3 is TGTGCCAGCTCGCCCAGGGACTCCTACGAGCAGTACTTC. It specifies CASSPRDSYEQYF.

The CDR3 protein is CASSLTGLNNSPLHF. CDR3 sequence (DNA): TGTGCCAGCAGCCTAACAGGGCTCAACAATTCACCCCTCCACTTT. This rearrangement joins TRBV4-2 to TRBJ1-6, with a tentative D call TRBD1 (6 bases). From germline, CDR1 is LGHNA and CDR2 YNFKEQ. This CDR3 spans 15 amino acids. V was pared by 4 bases and J by 7 bases, with 14 bases between.

V gene TRBV7-2 combines with J gene TRBJ2-1; 16 bases fit TRBD2. After removal of 3 bases from V and 9 bases from J, the junction contained 2 bases not matched to a gene. The CDR3 has 15 residues. The germline V gene has CDR1 SGHTA and CDR2 FQGNSA. The CDR3 DNA sequence: TGTGCCAGCAGCTTGGGACTAGCGGGAGGGGGTGAGCAGTTCTTC. Translated: CASSLGLAGGGEQFF.

The CDR3 loop reads CASNSWALNQPQHF. The CDR3, as DNA: TGTGCCAGCAACTCGTGGGCCCTCAATCAGCCCCAGCATTTT. V is TRBV28 and J is TRBJ1-5, with unresolved D. The CDR3 has 14 residues. Per the germline V gene, CDR1 is MDHEN and CDR2 is SYDVKM. The V and J ends lost 7 bases and 3 bases respectively, with 13 bases between them.

The chain links TRBV6-1 to TRBJ1-2; no definite D call. Trimming left V 2 bases short and J 3 bases short, with 4 bases between. Germline values: CDR1 MNHNS, CDR2 SASEGT. This CDR3 contains 12 residues. The CDR3 spells CASSESYYGYTF. The CDR3 DNA reads TGTGCCAGCAGTGAATCCTACTATGGCTACACCTTC.

The J gene is TRBJ1-6, the V gene TRBV7-2, with 11 bases matching TRBD1. The V gene end was trimmed by 1 base and the J gene end by 2 bases; junction bases not matched to a gene: 7. The CDR3 totals 19 residues. Germline lookup yields CDR1 SGHTA and CDR2 FQGNSA. The CDR3, as DNA: TGTGCCAGCAGCTTAGGTCCGGACAGGGGGCTAACCTATAATTCACCCCTCCACTTT. It yields the protein CASSLGPDRGLTYNSPLHF.